A single TCR beta chain is shown here with its context. Antigen: not known. Unique molecular identifiers had been added to the TCR beta cDNA libraries. Each CDR3 protein gets one entry after TCRdb re-called the PCR reads with MiXCR. The sample includes 650,000 to 850,000 distinct CDR3 sequences, roughly 50% of them seen just once. The data were taken from a study of post-analysis software for immune sequencing data. General study findings and limits: Compared with controls, patients had more of 4 to 6 TRBV segments, including TRBV5-6, TRBV5-1 and TRBV20-1.

V dropped 10 bases and J dropped 3 bases, with 10 bases sitting between them. Per the germline V gene, CDR1 is SGHAT and CDR2 is FQNNGV. The CDR3 loop spans 12 amino acids. This TCR was sampled from a girl under 18 with multiple sclerosis. Material for sequencing was blood. The chain couples TRBV11-2 to TRBJ2-1; D remains unclear. The CDR3 sequence is CATQHLYNEQFF. CDR3 bases: TGTGCCACTCAACACCTCTACAATGAGCAGTTCTTC.